A selection of T cell receptor beta chains follows, all from one sample in a study of T cells in Graves' hyperthyroidism and ophthalmopathy. Using its own MiXCR run on the multiplex PCR reads, TCRdb lists one record per CDR3 protein. The sample has 550,000 to 700,000 distinct CDR3 sequences, more than 45% seen once. The sequenced material came from peripheral blood or thyroid tissue (not recorded which). Source of these receptors: an adult woman with Graves' disease, either hyperthyroidism or ophthalmopathy (not recorded which). Both conserved end residues are part of each CDR3. Each record gives: D gene, clone size, V gene, J gene, CDR3 DNA, CDR3 protein. D genes are given only for firm matches. Clone sizes are given selectively: once, few, many, or a class where the clone is expanded.

-	-	TRBV7-2	TRBJ1-2	TGTGCCAGCAGCTTAGAGCGTCTGGGTGGGGGCTACACCTTC	CASSLERLGGGYTF
-	many	TRBV20-1	TRBJ2-7	TGCAGTGCTTGTCCCCGCTGGGACACACCCTACGAGCAGTACTTC	CSACPRWDTPYEQYF
-	-	TRBV9	TRBJ2-5	TGTGCCAGCAGCGTAGGTCCCGGACACCTCCAGGAGACCCAGTACTTC	CASSVGPGHLQETQYF
TRBD2	-	TRBV7-8	TRBJ2-3	TGTGCCAGCAGCACTAGCGGGGGCTACACAGATACGCAGTATTTT	CASSTSGGYTDTQYF
TRBD2	-	TRBV20-1	TRBJ2-7	TGCAGTGCTAGACCTGGGGGACTAGCGGACCAGTCCCAGTACTTC	CSARPGGLADQSQYF
TRBD1	-	TRBV10-3	TRBJ2-1	TGTGCCATCAGTGAGGGACAGGGATCCTACAATGAGCAGTTCTTC	CAISEGQGSYNEQFF
-	few	TRBV10-3	TRBJ2-3	TGTGCCATCGGCGCATCAGGGGTGGAGGGAGATACGCAGTATTTT	CAIGASGVEGDTQYF
-	-	TRBV12-3/TRBV12-4	TRBJ2-7	TGTGCCAGCAGTTCACCTCGGGACGAGCAGTACTTC	CASSSPRDEQYF
-	-	TRBV25-1	TRBJ1-5	TGTGCCAGCAAGCGAAGCAATCAGCCCCAGCATTTT	CASKRSNQPQHF
-	-	TRBV2	TRBJ1-2	TGTGCCAGCACCCCCCAGCCAACTAACTATGGCTACACCTTC	CASTPQPTNYGYTF
-	-	TRBV11-3	TRBJ1-4	TGTGCCAGCAGCTCGCGGGGGTCAAATGAAAAACTGTTTTTT	CASSSRGSNEKLFF
TRBD1	-	TRBV13	TRBJ1-2	TGTGCCAGTGCTGGGACAGCGAGACGCTACACCTTC	CASAGTARRYTF
-	-	TRBV6-4	TRBJ1-4	TGTGCCAGCACAGGGTACGGGGAAAAACTGTTTTTT	CASTGYGEKLFF
TRBD1	many	TRBV29-1	TRBJ2-5	TGCAGCGTTGAGAACAGGGGGTCATCAGAGACCCAGTACTTC	CSVENRGSSETQYF
-	few	TRBV15	TRBJ1-1	TGTGCCACCAGCAGAGATCTGGGGGCAGGTTTCTTT	CATSRDLGAGFF
-	-	TRBV20-1	TRBJ1-6	TGCAGTGCTAGAGGGGAGACCACGAGCTCCTATAATTCACCCCTCCACTTT	CSARGETTSSYNSPLHF
TRBD2	-	TRBV15	TRBJ2-7	TGTGCCCACCTAGCGGGAGGGAATAGGGAGCAGTACTTC	CAHLAGGNREQYF
TRBD1	-	TRBV5-1	TRBJ2-3	TGCGCCAGCAGCTGGGACAGGGGAGGCTCAGATACGCAGTATTTT	CASSWDRGGSDTQYF
TRBD1	-	TRBV15	TRBJ1-1	TGTGCCACCAGCAGAGATAGGGGGCGGGCTTTCTTT	CATSRDRGRAFF
TRBD2	few	TRBV28	TRBJ2-7	TGTGCCAGCAGGAGCGGGACTTCCTACGAGCAGTACTTC	CASRSGTSYEQYF
TRBD1	many	TRBV7-9	TRBJ2-7	TGTGCCAGCAGCCGGACAGGGGAGCAGTACTTC	CASSRTGEQYF
-	-	TRBV29-1	TRBJ1-2	TGCAGCGTTGTTGAGGCAGGGGGCTACACCTTC	CSVVEAGGYTF
TRBD1	-	TRBV6-1	TRBJ2-5	TGTGCCAGCAACTCTGGGACAGGGGCGTTTGGGACCCAGTACTTC	CASNSGTGAFGTQYF
-	-	TRBV10-3	TRBJ1-1	TGTGCCATCAAGGCCGCGAACACTGAAGCTTTCTTT	CAIKAANTEAFF
-	-	TRBV30	TRBJ2-1	TGTGCCGGAGGAGGGGTGGGGAAGTTCTTC	CAGGGVGKFF
TRBD1	once	TRBV7-3	TRBJ1-2	TGTGCCAGCAGCACCGGGACAGGGGGTATCTATGGCTACACCTTC	CASSTGTGGIYGYTF
TRBD1	-	TRBV7-9	TRBJ2-7	TGTGCCAGCAGCCCACCGACAGGGGGCGACGAGCAGTACTTC	CASSPPTGGDEQYF